This T cell receptor (beta chain) was profiled in a study of cytomegalovirus exposure and HLA in healthy donors. It was with 60 Vbeta and 13 Jbeta primers that the PCR ran. TCRdb's table, derived via immunoSEQ multiplex PCR, lists solely in-frame clones and lacks some. This repertoire shows roughly 99,000 clones, more than 65% found once; its top ten account for 4% to 5%. Note on this clone: The antigen is unknown.

Study-wide results and limits: Earlier analysis looked at TCR beta V segments, and most were productive about 90% or about 30% of the time. Specificity for CMV antigens was confirmed in vitro for a few of the CMV-associated chains. Among TCR beta chains, those listed as cytomegalovirus-associated numbered some 170. An assumption of roughly uniform sequencing depth across donors underlay the presence/absence analyses.

Germline lookup yields CDR1 LGHNA and CDR2 YNFKEQ. The length of the CDR3 is 16 residues. Trimming left V 0 bases short and J 2 bases short, with 13 bases between. V and J are TRBV4-2 and TRBJ2-5; D is perhaps TRBD2 (7 bases). What was sequenced was PBMCs. The receptor was isolated from a male donor in good health and CMV-seronegative. CDR3: CASSQEWEGVQETQYF. The CDR3 DNA sequence: TGTGCCAGCAGCCAAGAGTGGGAGGGGGTTCAAGAGACCCAGTACTTC.